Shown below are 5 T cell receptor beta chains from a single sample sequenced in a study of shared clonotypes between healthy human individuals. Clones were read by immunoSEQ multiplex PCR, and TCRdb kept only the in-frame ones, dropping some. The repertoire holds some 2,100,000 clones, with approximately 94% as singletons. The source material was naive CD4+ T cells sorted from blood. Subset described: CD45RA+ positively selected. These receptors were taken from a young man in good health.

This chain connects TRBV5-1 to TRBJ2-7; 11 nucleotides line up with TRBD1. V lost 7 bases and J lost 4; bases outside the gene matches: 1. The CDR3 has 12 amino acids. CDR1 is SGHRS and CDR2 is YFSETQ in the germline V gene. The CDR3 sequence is CASGQGAYEQYF. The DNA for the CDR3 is TGCGCCAGCGGACAGGGGGCTTACGAGCAGTACTTC.

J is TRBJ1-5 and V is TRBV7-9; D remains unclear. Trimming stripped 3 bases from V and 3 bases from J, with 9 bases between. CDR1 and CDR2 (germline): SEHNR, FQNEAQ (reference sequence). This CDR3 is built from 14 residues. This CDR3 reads CASSLQSNNQPQHF. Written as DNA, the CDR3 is TGTGCCAGCAGCTTGCAAAGTAACAATCAGCCCCAGCATTTT.

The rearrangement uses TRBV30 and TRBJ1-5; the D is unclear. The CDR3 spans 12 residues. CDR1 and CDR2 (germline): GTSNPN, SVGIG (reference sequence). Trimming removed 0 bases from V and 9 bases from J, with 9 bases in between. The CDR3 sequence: CAWSVQDGPQHF. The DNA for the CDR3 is TGTGCCTGGAGTGTCCAGGACGGGCCCCAGCATTTT.

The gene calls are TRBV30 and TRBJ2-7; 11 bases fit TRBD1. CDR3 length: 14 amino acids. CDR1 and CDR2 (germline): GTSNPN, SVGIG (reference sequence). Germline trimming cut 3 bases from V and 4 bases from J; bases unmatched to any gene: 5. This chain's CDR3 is CAWSGQGASYEQYF. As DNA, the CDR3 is TGTGCCTGGAGCGGACAGGGGGCATCATACGAGCAGTACTTC.

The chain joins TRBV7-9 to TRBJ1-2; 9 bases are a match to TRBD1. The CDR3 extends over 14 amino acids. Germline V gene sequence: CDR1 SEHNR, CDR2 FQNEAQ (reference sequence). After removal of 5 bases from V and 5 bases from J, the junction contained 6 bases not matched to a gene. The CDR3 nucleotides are TGTGCCAGCAGCCCCCGGGACAGGGTGTATGGCTACACCTTC. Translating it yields CASSPRDRVYGYTF. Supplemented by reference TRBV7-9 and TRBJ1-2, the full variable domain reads DTGVSQNPRHKITKRGQNVTFRCDPISEHNRLYWYRQTLGQGPEFLTYFQNEAQLEKSRLLSDRFSAERPKGSFSTLEIQRTEQGDSAMYLCASSPRDRVYGYTFGSGTRLTVV.